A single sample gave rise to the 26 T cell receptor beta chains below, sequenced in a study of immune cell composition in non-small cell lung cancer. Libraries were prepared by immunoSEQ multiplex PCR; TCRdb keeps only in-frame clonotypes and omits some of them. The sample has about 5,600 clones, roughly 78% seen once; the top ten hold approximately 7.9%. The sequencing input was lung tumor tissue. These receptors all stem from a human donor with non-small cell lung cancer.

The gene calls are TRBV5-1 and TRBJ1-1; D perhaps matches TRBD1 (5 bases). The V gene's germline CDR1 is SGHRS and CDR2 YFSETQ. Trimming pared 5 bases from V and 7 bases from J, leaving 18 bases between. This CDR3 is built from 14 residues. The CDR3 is CASSKSGDDSEAFF. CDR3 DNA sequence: TGCGCCAGCAGTAAGTCGGGAGATGACAGTGAAGCTTTCTTT.

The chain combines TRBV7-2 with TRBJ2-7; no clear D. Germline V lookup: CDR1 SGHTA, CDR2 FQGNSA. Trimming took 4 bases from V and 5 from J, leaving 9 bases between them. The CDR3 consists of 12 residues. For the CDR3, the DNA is TGTGCCAGCAGCTCATCAGTCGACGAGCAGTACTTC. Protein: CASSSSVDEQYF.

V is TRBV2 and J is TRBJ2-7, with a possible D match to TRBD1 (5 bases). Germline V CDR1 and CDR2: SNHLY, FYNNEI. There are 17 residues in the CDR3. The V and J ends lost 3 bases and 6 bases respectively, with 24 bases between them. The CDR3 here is CASSDPQGQLQTGEQYF. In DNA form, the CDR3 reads TGTGCCAGCAGTGACCCGCAGGGCCAACTCCAGACGGGCGAGCAGTACTTC. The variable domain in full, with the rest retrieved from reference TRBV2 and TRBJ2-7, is EPEVTQTPSHQVTQMGQEVILRCVPISNHLYFYWYRQILGQKVEFLVSFYNNEISEKSEIFDDQFSVERPDGSNFTLKIRSTKLEDSAMYFCASSDPQGQLQTGEQYFGPGTRLTVT.

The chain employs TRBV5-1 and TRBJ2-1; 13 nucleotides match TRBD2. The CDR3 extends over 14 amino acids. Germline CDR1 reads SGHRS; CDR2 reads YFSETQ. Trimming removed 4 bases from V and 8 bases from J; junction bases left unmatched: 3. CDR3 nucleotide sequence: TGCGCCAGCAGCCCGGGGACTAGCGGGGATGAGCAGTTCTTC. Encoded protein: CASSPGTSGDEQFF.

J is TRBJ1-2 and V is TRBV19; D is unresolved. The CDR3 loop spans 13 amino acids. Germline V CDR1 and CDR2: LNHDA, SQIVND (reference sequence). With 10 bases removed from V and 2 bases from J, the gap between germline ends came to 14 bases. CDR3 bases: TGTGCCACCAACTACGCCCGGAACTATGGCTACACCTTC. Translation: CATNYARNYGYTF.

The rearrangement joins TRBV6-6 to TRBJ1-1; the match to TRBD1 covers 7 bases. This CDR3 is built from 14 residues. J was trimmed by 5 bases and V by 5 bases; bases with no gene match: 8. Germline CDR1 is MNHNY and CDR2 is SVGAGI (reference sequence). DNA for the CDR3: TGTGCCAGCAGTAAAGGACAGGTAGGGACTGAAGCTTTCTTT. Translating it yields CASSKGQVGTEAFF.

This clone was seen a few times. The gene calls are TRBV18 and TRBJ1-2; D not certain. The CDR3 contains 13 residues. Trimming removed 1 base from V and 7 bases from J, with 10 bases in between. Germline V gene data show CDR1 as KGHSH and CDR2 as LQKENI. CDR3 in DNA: TGTGCCAGCTCACCACATAAGGGAGCTGGCTACACCTTC. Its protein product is CASSPHKGAGYTF.

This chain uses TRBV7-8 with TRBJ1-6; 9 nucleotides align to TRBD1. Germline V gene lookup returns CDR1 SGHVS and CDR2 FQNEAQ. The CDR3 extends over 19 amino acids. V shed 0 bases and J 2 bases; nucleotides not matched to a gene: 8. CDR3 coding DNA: TGTGCCAGCAGCTTAGCTTCGGGACAGGGTGGGCCCTATAATTCACCCCTCCACTTT. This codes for CASSLASGQGGPYNSPLHF.

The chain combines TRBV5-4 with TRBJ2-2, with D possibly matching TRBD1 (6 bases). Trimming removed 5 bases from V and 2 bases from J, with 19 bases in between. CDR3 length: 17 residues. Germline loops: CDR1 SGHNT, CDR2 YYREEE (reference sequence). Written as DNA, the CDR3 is TGTGCCAGCAGGGCCAATGGCTTACAGGGAAACACCGGGGAGCTGTTTTTT. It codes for CASRANGLQGNTGELFF. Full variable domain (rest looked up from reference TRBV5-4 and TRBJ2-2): ETGVTQSPTHLIKTRGQQVTLRCSSQSGHNTVSWYQQALGQGPQFIFQYYREEENGRGNFPPRFSGLQFPNYSSELNVNALELDDSALYLCASRANGLQGNTGELFFGEGSRLTVL.

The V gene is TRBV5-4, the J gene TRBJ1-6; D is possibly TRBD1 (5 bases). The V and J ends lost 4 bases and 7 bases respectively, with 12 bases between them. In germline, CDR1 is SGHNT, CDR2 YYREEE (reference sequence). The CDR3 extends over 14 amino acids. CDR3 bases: TGTGCCAGCAGCCCCGCAGGGAGGAATTCACCCCTCCACTTT. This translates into CASSPAGRNSPLHF. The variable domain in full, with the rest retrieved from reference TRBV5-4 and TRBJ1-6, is ETGVTQSPTHLIKTRGQQVTLRCSSQSGHNTVSWYQQALGQGPQFIFQYYREEENGRGNFPPRFSGLQFPNYSSELNVNALELDDSALYLCASSPAGRNSPLHFGNGTRLTVT.

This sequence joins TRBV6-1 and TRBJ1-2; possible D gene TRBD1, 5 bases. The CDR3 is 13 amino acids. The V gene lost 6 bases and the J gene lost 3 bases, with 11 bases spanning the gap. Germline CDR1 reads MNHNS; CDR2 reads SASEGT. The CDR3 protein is CASSETDYYGYTF. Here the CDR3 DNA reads TGTGCCAGCAGCGAGACAGACTACTATGGCTACACCTTC.

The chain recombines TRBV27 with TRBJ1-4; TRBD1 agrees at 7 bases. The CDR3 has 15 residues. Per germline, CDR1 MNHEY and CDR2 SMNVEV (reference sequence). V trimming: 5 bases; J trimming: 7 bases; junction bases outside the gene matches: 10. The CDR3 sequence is CASSLRQGVFEKLFF. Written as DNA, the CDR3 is TGTGCCAGCAGTCTCCGACAGGGAGTTTTTGAAAAACTGTTTTTT.

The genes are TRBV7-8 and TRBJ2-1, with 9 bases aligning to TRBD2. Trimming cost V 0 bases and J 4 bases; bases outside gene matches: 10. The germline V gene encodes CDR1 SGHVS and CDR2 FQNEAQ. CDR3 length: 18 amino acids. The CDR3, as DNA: TGTGCCAGCAGCTTAGCGGGCTCGGGGCGGGGGGGGTACAATGAGCAGTTCTTC. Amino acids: CASSLAGSGRGGYNEQFF.

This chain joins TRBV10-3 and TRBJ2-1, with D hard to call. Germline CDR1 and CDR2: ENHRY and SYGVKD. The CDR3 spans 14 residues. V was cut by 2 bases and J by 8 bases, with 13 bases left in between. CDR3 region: CAISEPSRFDEQFF. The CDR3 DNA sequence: TGTGCCATCAGTGAGCCATCCAGGTTCGATGAGCAGTTCTTC.

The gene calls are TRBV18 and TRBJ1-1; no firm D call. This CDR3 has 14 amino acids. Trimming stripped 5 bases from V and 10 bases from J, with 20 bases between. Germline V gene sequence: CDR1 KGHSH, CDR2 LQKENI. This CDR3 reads CASSSGSADASAFF. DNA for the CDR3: TGTGCCAGCTCATCGGGTTCGGCAGACGCGTCAGCTTTCTTT. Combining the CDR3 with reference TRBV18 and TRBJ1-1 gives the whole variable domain NAGVMQNPRHLVRRRGQEARLRCSPMKGHSHVYWYRQLPEEGLKFMVYLQKENIIDESGMPKERFSAEFPKEGPSILRIQQVVRGDSAAYFCASSSGSADASAFFGQGTRLTVV.

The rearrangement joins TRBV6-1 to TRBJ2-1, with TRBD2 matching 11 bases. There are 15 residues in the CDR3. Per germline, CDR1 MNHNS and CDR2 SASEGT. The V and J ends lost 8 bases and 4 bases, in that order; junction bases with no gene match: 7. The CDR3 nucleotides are TGTGCCAGCGAACTTAGCGGGGGGGCTTACAATGAGCAGTTCTTC. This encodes CASELSGGAYNEQFF.

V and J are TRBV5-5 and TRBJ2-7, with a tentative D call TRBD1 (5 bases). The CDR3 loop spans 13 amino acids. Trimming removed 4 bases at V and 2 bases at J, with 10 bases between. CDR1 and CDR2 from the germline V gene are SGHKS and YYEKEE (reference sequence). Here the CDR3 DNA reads TGTGCCAGCAGCCCGACAGTAACCTACGAGCAGTACTTC. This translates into CASSPTVTYEQYF.

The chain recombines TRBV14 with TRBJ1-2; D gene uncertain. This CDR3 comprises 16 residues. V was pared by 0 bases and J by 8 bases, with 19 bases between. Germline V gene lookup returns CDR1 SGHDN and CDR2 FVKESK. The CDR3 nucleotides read TGTGCCAGCAGCCAAGAACTCGGGATTAACGTGGGGGGCTACACCTTC. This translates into CASSQELGINVGGYTF.

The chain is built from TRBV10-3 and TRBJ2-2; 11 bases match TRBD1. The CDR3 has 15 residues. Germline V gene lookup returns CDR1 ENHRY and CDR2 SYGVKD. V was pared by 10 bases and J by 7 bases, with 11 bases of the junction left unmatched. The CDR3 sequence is CATLLGTGGNGELFF. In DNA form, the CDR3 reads TGTGCCACCCTGTTGGGGACAGGGGGGAACGGGGAGCTGTTTTTT.

The CDR3: CASSSTSFPGNTIYF. CDR3 nucleotides: TGCGCCAGCAGCTCCACCAGTTTCCCTGGAAACACCATATATTTT. This chain uses TRBV5-1 with TRBJ1-3; no definite D call. Per the germline V gene, CDR1 is SGHRS and CDR2 is YFSETQ. The ends were cut back, 3 bases at V and 2 bases at J, with 12 bases in the middle. The CDR3 totals 15 residues.

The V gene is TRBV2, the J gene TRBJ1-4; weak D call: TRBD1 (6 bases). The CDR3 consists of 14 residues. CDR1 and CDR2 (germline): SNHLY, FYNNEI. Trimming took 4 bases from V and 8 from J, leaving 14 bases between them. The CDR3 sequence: CASSVLPGTEKLFF. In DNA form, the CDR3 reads TGTGCCAGCAGTGTCTTGCCAGGGACAGAAAAACTGTTTTTT.

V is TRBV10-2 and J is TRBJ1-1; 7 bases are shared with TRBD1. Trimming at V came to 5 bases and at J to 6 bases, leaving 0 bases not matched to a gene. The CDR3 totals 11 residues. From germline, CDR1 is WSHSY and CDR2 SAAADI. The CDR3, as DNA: TGCGCCAGCAGTCAGGGGGCTGAAGCTTTCTTT. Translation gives CASSQGAEAFF.

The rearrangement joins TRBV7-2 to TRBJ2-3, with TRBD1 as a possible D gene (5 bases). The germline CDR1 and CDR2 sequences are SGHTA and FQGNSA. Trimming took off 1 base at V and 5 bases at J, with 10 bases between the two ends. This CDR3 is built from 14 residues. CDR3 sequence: CASSLGGVRDTQYF. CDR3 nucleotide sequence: TGTGCCAGCAGCTTAGGGGGCGTAAGAGATACGCAGTATTTT.

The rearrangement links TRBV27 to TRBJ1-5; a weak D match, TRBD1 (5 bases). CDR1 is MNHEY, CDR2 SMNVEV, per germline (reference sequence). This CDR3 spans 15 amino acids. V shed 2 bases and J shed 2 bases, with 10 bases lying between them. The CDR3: CASSLRQGGNQPQHF. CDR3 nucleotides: TGTGCCAGCAGTTTACGGCAGGGTGGCAATCAGCCCCAGCATTTT.

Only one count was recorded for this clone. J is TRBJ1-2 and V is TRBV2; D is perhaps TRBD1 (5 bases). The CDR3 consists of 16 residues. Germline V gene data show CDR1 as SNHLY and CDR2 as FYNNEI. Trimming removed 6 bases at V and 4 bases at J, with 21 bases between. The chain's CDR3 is CASRGSVGGEIYGYTF. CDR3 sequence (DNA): TGTGCCAGCAGGGGATCGGTGGGGGGAGAGATCTATGGCTACACCTTC.

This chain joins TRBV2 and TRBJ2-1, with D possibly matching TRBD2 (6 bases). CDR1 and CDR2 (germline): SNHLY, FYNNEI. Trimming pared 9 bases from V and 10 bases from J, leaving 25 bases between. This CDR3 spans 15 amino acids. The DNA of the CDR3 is TGTGCCAGTATTAAGGGACTCACGCCTCTCAGGGAGCAGTTCTTC. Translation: CASIKGLTPLREQFF.